This T cell receptor beta chain was sequenced during a study of identical twins' blood T cells. Study information: About 50 million reads came from around twelve libraries, six alpha, six beta. Notes on the study in general: Top TCRbeta clonotypes were shared more with twin than unrelated donors.

With regard to this clonotype: Its antigen is undetermined.

Germline assignment: CDR1 LGHDT and CDR2 YNNKEL (reference sequence). Trimming removed 4 bases from V and 3 bases from J, with 20 bases in between. This CDR3 is 17 amino acids long. TCRdb passed the 5' RACE reads through MiXCR, listing each CDR3 protein once. In the table there are fewer than 450,000 distinct CDR3 sequences, 25% to 35% of which are singletons. Material for sequencing was PBMCs. The chain couples TRBV3-1 to TRBJ2-3; D is possibly TRBD1 or TRBD2 (5 bases each). This TCR came from a woman aged 18 to 50 in good health. DNA for the CDR3: TGTGCCAGCAGCCCTGGAGTGGAAATCGGGGCGACAGATACGCAGTATTTT. Amino acid sequence: CASSPGVEIGATDTQYF.